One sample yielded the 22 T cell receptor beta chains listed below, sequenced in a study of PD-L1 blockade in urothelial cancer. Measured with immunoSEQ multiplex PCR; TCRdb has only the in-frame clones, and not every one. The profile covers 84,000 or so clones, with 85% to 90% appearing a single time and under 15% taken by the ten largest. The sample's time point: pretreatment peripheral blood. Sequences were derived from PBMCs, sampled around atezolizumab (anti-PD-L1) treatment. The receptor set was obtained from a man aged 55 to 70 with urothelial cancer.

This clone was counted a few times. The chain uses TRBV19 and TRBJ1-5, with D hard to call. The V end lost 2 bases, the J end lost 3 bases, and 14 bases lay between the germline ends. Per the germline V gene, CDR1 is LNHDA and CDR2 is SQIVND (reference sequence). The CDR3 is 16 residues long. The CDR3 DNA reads TGTGCCAGTAGTATATCAGGAGGGCGATACAATCAGCCCCAGCATTTT. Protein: CASSISGGRYNQPQHF. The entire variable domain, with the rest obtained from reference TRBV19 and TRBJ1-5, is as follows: DGGITQSPKYLFRKEGQNVTLSCEQNLNHDAMYWYRQDPGQGLRLIYYSQIVNDFQKGDIAEGYSVSREKKESFPLTVTSAQKNPTAFYLCASSISGGRYNQPQHFGDGTRLSIL.

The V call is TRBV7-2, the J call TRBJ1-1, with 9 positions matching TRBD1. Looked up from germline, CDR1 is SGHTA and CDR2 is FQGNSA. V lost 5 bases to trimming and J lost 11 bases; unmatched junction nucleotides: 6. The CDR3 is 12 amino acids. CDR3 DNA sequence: TGTGCCAGCAGCCGGGACAGGGTGGCCGCTTTCTTT. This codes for CASSRDRVAAFF.

In DNA, the CDR3 is TGCAGTGCTAGACGGAGCGAAAAACTGTTTTTT. It is translated as CSARRSEKLFF. The chain has TRBV20-1 and TRBJ1-4; D uncertain. V lost 2 bases and J 8 bases, leaving 6 bases between the germline ends. This CDR3 region has 11 residues. Germline loops: CDR1 DFQATT, CDR2 SNEGSKA (reference sequence).

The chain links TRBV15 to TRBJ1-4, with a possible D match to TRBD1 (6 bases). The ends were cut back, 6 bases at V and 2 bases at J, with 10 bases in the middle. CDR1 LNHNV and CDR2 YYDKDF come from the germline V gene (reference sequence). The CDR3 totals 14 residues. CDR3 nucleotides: TGTGCCACCAGACAGGGATTTACTAATGAAAAACTGTTTTTT. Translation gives CATRQGFTNEKLFF. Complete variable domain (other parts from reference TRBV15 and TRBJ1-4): DAMVIQNPRYQVTQFGKPVTLSCSQTLNHNVMYWYQQKSSQAPKLLFHYYDKDFNNEADTPDNFQSRRPNTSFCFLDIRSPGLGDTAMYLCATRQGFTNEKLFFGSGTQLSVL.

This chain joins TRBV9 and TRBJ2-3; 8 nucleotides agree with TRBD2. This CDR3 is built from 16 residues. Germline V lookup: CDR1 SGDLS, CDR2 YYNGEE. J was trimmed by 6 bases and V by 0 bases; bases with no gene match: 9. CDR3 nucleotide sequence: TGTGCCAGCAGCGTAGGGGGTTGGGGCGGGGGGGATACGCAGTATTTT. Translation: CASSVGGWGGGDTQYF.

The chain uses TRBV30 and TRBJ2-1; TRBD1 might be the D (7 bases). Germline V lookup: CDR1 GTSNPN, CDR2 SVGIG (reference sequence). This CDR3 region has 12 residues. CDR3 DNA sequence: TGTGCAGCCAGGGGGGACTACAATGAGCAGTTCTTC. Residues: CAARGDYNEQFF.

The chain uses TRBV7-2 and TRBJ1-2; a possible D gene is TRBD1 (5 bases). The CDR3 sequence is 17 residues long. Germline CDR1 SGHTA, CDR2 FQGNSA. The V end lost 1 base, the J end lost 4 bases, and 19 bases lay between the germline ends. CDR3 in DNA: TGTGCCAGCAGCTTAGGGATGGACACTCGCTATACCTATGGCTACACCTTC. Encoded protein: CASSLGMDTRYTYGYTF.

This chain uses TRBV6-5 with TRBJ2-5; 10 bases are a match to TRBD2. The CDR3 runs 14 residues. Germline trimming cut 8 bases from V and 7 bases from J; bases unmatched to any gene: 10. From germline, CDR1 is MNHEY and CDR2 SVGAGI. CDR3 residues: CASCQRGGAGTQYF. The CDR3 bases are TGTGCCAGCTGCCAGCGGGGGGGTGCTGGGACCCAGTACTTC.

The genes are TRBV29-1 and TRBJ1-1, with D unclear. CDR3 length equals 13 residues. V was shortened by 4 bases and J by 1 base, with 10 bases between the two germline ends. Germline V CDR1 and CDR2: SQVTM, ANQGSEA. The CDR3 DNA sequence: TGCAGCGTTGGAGGGCGAGCGAACACTGAAGCTTTCTTT. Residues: CSVGGRANTEAFF.

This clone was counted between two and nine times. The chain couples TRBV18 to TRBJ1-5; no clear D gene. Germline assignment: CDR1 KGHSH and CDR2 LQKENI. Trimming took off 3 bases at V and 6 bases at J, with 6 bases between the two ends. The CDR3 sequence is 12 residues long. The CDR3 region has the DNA TGTGCCAGCTCACCGGCCCGTCAGCCCCAGCATTTT. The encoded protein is CASSPARQPQHF.

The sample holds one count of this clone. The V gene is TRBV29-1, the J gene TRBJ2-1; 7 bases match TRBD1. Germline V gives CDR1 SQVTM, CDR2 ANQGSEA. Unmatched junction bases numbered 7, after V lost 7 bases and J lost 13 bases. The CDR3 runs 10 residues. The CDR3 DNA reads TGCAGCGCACAGGGGTTAGTTCAGTTCTTC. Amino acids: CSAQGLVQFF.

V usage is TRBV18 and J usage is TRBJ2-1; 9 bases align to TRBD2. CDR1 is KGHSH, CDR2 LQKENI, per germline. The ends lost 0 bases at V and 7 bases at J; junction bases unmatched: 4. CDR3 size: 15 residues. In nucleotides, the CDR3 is TGTGCCAGCTCACCACCGGGGCGGGGGGGGAATGAGCAGTTCTTC. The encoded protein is CASSPPGRGGNEQFF.

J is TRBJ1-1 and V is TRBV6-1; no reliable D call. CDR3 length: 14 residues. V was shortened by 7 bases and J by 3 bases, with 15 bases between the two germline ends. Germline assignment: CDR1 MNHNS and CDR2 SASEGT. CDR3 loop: CASTPRRQDTEAFF. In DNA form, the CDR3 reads TGTGCCAGCACCCCTCGGAGGCAGGACACTGAAGCTTTCTTT.

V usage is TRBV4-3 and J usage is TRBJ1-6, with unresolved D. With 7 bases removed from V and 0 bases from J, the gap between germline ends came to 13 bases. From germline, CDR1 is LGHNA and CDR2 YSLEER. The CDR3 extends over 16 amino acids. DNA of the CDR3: TGCGCCAGCAAACCTACCCTAGGCTCCTATAATTCACCCCTCCACTTT. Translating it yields CASKPTLGSYNSPLHF.

DNA for the CDR3: TGCGCCAGCAGCTTGGTATCCTCGGGAGGGGAGACCCAGTACTTC. Amino acid sequence: CASSLVSSGGETQYF. This rearrangement joins TRBV5-1 to TRBJ2-5; 8 bases fit TRBD2. In germline, CDR1 is SGHRS, CDR2 YFSETQ. The CDR3 sequence is 15 residues long. V was clipped by 0 bases and J by 5 bases; unmatched bases: 6.

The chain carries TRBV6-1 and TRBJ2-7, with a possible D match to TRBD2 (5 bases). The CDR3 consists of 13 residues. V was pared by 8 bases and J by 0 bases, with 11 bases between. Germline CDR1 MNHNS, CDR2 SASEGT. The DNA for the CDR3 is TGTGCCAGCCGGGGAGTAAGCTCCTACGAGCAGTACTTC. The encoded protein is CASRGVSSYEQYF.

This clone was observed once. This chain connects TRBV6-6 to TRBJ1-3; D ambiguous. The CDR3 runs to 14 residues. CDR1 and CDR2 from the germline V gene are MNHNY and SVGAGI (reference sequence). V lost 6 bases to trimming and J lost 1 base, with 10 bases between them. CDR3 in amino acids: CASRGDISGNTIYF. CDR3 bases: TGTGCCAGCAGGGGAGACATATCTGGAAACACCATATATTTT.

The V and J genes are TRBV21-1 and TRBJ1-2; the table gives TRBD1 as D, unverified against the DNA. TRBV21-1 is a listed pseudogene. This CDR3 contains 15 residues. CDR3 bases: TGTGCCAGCAGCAAAGCTCTGGACAGCAACTATGGCTACACCTTC. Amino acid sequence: CASSKALDSNYGYTF.

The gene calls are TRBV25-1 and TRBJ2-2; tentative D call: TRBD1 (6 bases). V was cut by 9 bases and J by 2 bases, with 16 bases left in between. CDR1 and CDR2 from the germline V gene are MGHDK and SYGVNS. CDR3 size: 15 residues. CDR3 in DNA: TGTGCCAGTAACCAACAGGGTCCCAACACCGGGGAGCTGTTTTTT. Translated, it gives CASNQQGPNTGELFF.

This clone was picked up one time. For the CDR3, the DNA is TGTGCCAGCTCACCCCAGCCAAGGGGGTCCTACGAGCAGTACTTC. This encodes CASSPQPRGSYEQYF. The chain has TRBV18 and TRBJ2-7; D may be TRBD1 (6 bases). Between the trimmed V and J ends, which lost 3 bases and 1 base, there was a span of 13 bases. CDR1 and CDR2 (germline): KGHSH, LQKENI. This CDR3 contains 15 residues.

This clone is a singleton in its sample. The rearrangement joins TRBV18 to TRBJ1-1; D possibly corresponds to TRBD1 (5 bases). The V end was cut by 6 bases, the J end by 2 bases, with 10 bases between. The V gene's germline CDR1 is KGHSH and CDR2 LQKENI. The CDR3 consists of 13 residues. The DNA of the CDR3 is TGTGCCAGCTCCCTACAGGTTAACACTGAAGCTTTCTTT. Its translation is CASSLQVNTEAFF. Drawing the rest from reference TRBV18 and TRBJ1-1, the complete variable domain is NAGVMQNPRHLVRRRGQEARLRCSPMKGHSHVYWYRQLPEEGLKFMVYLQKENIIDESGMPKERFSAEFPKEGPSILRIQQVVRGDSAAYFCASSLQVNTEAFFGQGTRLTVV.

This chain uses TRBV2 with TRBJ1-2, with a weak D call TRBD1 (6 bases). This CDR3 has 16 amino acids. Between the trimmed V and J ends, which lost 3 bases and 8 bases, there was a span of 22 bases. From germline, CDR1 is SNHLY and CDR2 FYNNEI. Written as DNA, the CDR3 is TGTGCCAGCAGTGAGTTGGCCTCCCGGGGGGCGCGGGGCTACACCTTC. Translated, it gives CASSELASRGARGYTF.